These 31 T cell receptor beta chains originate from one sample sequenced in a study of T cells in localized non-small cell lung cancer. TCRdb keeps only in-frame clones here, not all; method: immunoSEQ multiplex PCR. The sample carries tens of thousands of clones, approximately 83% recorded once. The sample was PBMCs, taken before any cancer treatment. These receptors all stem from a man aged 40 to 69 with stage II lung adenocarcinoma.

This chain connects TRBV5-1 to TRBJ2-1, with 7 bases that match TRBD1. Germline assignment: CDR1 SGHRS and CDR2 YFSETQ. This CDR3 is built from 15 residues. V gave up 0 bases and J gave up 4 bases; unmatched junction bases: 4. In DNA, the CDR3 is TGCGCCAGCAGCTTGGCCGGACAGGAATACAATGAGCAGTTCTTC. Protein: CASSLAGQEYNEQFF.

This clone appeared once. V usage is TRBV6-4 and J usage is TRBJ2-1, with TRBD2 matching 7 bases. The CDR3 is 14 residues long. Trimming cost V 6 bases and J 4 bases; bases outside gene matches: 6. Germline V gene lookup returns CDR1 MRHNA and CDR2 SNTAGT. CDR3 in amino acids: CASRGTTKYNEQFF. CDR3 sequence (DNA): TGTGCCAGCAGGGGGACTACCAAATACAATGAGCAGTTCTTC.

This clone was seen only once. V is TRBV5-1 and J is TRBJ2-3; the D gene is possibly TRBD1 (6 bases). Trimming took 5 bases from V and 6 from J, leaving 16 bases between them. The CDR3 contains 14 residues. The germline CDR1 and CDR2 sequences are SGHRS and YFSETQ. The CDR3 DNA reads TGCGCCAGCAGGCTAACAGGGATGATGGATACGCAGTATTTT. Translation: CASRLTGMMDTQYF.

The chain joins TRBV5-1 to TRBJ2-5; 7 bases line up with TRBD2. The germline V gene has CDR1 SGHRS and CDR2 YFSETQ. The CDR3 sequence is 15 residues long. Trimming took 3 bases from V and 5 from J; bases not matched to a gene: 10. For the CDR3, the DNA is TGCGCCAGCAGCTCATTAGGGAGTAGCGGGGAGACCCAGTACTTC. Translated, it gives CASSSLGSSGETQYF.

The sample holds a few counts of this clone. The gene calls are TRBV30 and TRBJ2-7, with TRBD2 matching 8 bases. The CDR3 covers 14 residues. Germline V gene data show CDR1 as GTSNPN and CDR2 as SVGIG (reference sequence). V lost 3 bases to trimming and J lost 2 bases; unmatched junction nucleotides: 6. This chain's CDR3 is CAWRYPGGPYEQYF. The CDR3 DNA is TGTGCCTGGAGGTATCCGGGAGGGCCCTACGAGCAGTACTTC.

This chain connects TRBV5-4 to TRBJ2-1, with 9 bases lining up with TRBD1. There are 16 residues in the CDR3. The germline gives CDR1 SGHNT, CDR2 YYREEE (reference sequence). Trimming took 4 bases from V and 8 from J; bases not matched to a gene: 13. The CDR3 DNA reads as TGTGCCAGCAGCCCGATGACCGGGACAGGGCCCGATGAGCAGTTCTTC. Amino acids: CASSPMTGTGPDEQFF.

Only a few counts were recorded for this clone. The junction does not match germline at one end; this may be a read error. The rearrangement joins TRBV11-2 to TRBJ1-6; a weak D match, TRBD1 (6 bases). The CDR3 extends over 19 amino acids. Per germline, CDR1 SGHAT and CDR2 FQNNGV. DNA of the CDR3: TGTGCCAGCAGCCTAGATGTCGGTTCCCAGGGGAAGTATAATTCACCCCTCCACTTT. It codes for CASSLDVGSQGKYNSPLHF.

V and J are TRBV7-3 and TRBJ1-5, with 7 bases lining up with TRBD1. This CDR3 contains 13 residues. V shed 5 bases, J shed 7 bases, and the junction held 5 bases outside the gene matches. The germline gives CDR1 SGHTA, CDR2 FQGTGA. The CDR3 DNA reads as TGTGCCAGCAGCGTCCAGGGGGGACAGCCCCAGCATTTT. This encodes CASSVQGGQPQHF.

The V gene is TRBV15, the J gene TRBJ2-6; D remains unclear. Germline lookup yields CDR1 LNHNV and CDR2 YYDKDF (reference sequence). The CDR3 extends over 15 amino acids. Trimming took off 3 bases at V and 0 bases at J, with 6 bases between the two ends. DNA of the CDR3: TGTGCCACCAGCAGGATTTTCTCTGGGGCCAACGTCCTGACTTTC. Amino acids: CATSRIFSGANVLTF. The variable domain in full, completed from reference TRBV15 and TRBJ2-6, reads DAMVIQNPRYQVTQFGKPVTLSCSQTLNHNVMYWYQQKSSQAPKLLFHYYDKDFNNEADTPDNFQSRRPNTSFCFLDIRSPGLGDTAMYLCATSRIFSGANVLTFGAGSRLTVL.

J is TRBJ1-1 and V is TRBV5-6; D ambiguous. V lost 4 bases to trimming and J lost 1 base, with 8 bases between them. CDR1 is SGHDT and CDR2 is YYEEEE in the germline V gene. This CDR3 is 13 amino acids long. The CDR3 reads CASSRARNTEAFF. In nucleotides, the CDR3 is TGTGCCAGCAGCCGGGCGAGGAACACTGAAGCTTTCTTT.

This chain joins TRBV6-1 and TRBJ2-5; D unclear. Trimming cost V 7 bases and J 2 bases, with 11 bases left between them. This CDR3 is 13 amino acids long. Per germline, CDR1 MNHNS and CDR2 SASEGT. CDR3 nucleotides: TGTGCCAGCATCCCCACCCTTCAAGAGACCCAGTACTTC. Protein product: CASIPTLQETQYF.

This clone was observed a handful of times. The chain joins TRBV2 to TRBJ1-6; 8 nucleotides line up with TRBD1. This CDR3 has 16 amino acids. Per the germline V gene, CDR1 is SNHLY and CDR2 is FYNNEI. V was clipped by 4 bases and J by 4 bases; unmatched bases: 6. The CDR3 sequence: CASSVLGTGYNSPLHF. The CDR3 region has the DNA TGTGCCAGCAGTGTTCTCGGGACAGGTTATAATTCACCCCTCCACTTT.

The chain joins TRBV5-4 to TRBJ2-5, with D hard to call. Germline lookup yields CDR1 SGHNT and CDR2 YYREEE (reference sequence). Trimming took off 0 bases at V and 4 bases at J, with 10 bases between the two ends. The CDR3 length is 14 residues. The CDR3 DNA is TGTGCCAGCAGCTTGGGACCCTGGGGAGAGACCCAGTACTTC. Translation gives CASSLGPWGETQYF.

J is TRBJ2-2 and V is TRBV5-4; the match to TRBD2 covers 8 bases. CDR3 length equals 15 residues. Germline-derived CDR1 and CDR2 are SGHNT and YYREEE (reference sequence). V was clipped by 3 bases and J by 7 bases; unmatched bases: 8. In DNA form, the CDR3 reads TGTGCCAGCAGCTCTCCAGGACTAGCATTCGGGGAGCTGTTTTTT. Translation gives CASSSPGLAFGELFF.

V gene TRBV5-1 combines with J gene TRBJ2-2; 7 nucleotides align to TRBD2. Germline values: CDR1 SGHRS, CDR2 YFSETQ. Losses at the gene ends were 1 base for V and 1 base for J; bases not matched to a gene: 10. This CDR3 has 18 residues. The CDR3 is CASSLRGGIQLNTGELFF. Here the CDR3 DNA reads TGCGCCAGCAGCTTGAGGGGAGGGATACAACTGAACACCGGGGAGCTGTTTTTT.

V gene TRBV11-2 combines with J gene TRBJ1-2; D gene uncertain. In germline, CDR1 is SGHAT, CDR2 FQNNGV. The CDR3 totals 11 residues. Between the trimmed V and J ends, which lost 5 bases and 7 bases, there was a span of 8 bases. CDR3 region: CASSGWGGYTF. The CDR3 nucleotides are TGTGCCAGCAGCGGATGGGGTGGCTACACCTTC.

The chain uses TRBV7-3 and TRBJ2-3, with TRBD2 matching 8 bases. V trimming: 7 bases; J trimming: 3 bases; junction bases outside the gene matches: 6. There are 14 residues in the CDR3. The germline CDR1 and CDR2 sequences are SGHTA and FQGTGA. The CDR3 reads CASTPGGDTDTQYF. CDR3 coding DNA: TGTGCCAGCACGCCCGGGGGGGATACAGATACGCAGTATTTT.

The chain couples TRBV9 to TRBJ1-1; weak D call: TRBD1 (6 bases). This CDR3 is 14 amino acids long. Germline V gene sequence: CDR1 SGDLS, CDR2 YYNGEE. The V end lost 7 bases, the J end lost 4 bases, and 17 bases lay between the germline ends. The CDR3 sequence: CASREGEMGTEAFF. CDR3 DNA sequence: TGTGCCAGCCGGGAGGGGGAGATGGGCACTGAAGCTTTCTTT.

The chain employs TRBV7-6 and TRBJ1-3; maybe TRBD1 (6 bases). This CDR3 has 16 residues. Trimming pared 1 base from V and 2 bases from J, leaving 12 bases between. Germline V gene lookup returns CDR1 SGHVS and CDR2 FNYEAQ. CDR3 in amino acids: CASSLGGGTTGNTIYF. DNA of the CDR3: TGTGCCAGCAGCTTAGGGGGTGGGACAACTGGAAACACCATATATTTT.

The chain is built from TRBV7-9 and TRBJ2-7; tentatively, D is TRBD1 (5 bases). The CDR3 is 12 amino acids. Trimming removed 2 bases at V and 4 bases at J, with 6 bases between. Germline V CDR1 and CDR2: SEHNR, FQNEAQ (reference sequence). As DNA, the CDR3 is TGTGCCAGCAGCTTAAGGGGATACGAGCAGTACTTC. It encodes CASSLRGYEQYF.

This chain joins TRBV5-1 and TRBJ1-6, with 9 positions matching TRBD1. The CDR3 sequence is 16 residues long. Germline CDR1 is SGHRS and CDR2 is YFSETQ. J gave up 9 bases and V 6 bases, and 13 bases lay outside the gene matches. The CDR3 coding sequence is TGCGCCAGCACCTTCTCCCGACAGGGGGAAGGTTCACCCCTCCACTTT. It is translated as CASTFSRQGEGSPLHF.

The chain carries TRBV7-2 and TRBJ2-1, with TRBD2 matching over 9 bases. The germline V gene encodes CDR1 SGHTA and CDR2 FQGNSA. The J segment lost 10 bases and the V segment lost 1 base, leaving 8 bases of the junction unmatched. The CDR3 extends over 15 amino acids. DNA of the CDR3: TGTGCCAGCAGCTTAGTTAGCGGGAGAGGGTCGGAGCAGTTCTTC. Translation gives CASSLVSGRGSEQFF.

CDR3 protein: CASSQWEIYGYTF. The CDR3 bases are TGTGCCAGCAGCCAATGGGAGATCTATGGCTACACCTTC. This rearrangement joins TRBV14 to TRBJ1-2; unclear D gene. V shed 2 bases and J shed 4 bases, with 8 bases lying between them. CDR1 is SGHDN and CDR2 is FVKESK in the germline V gene. This CDR3 is 13 amino acids long.

The chain uses TRBV21-1 and TRBJ2-2; the table's TRBD1 call for D was not verified on the DNA. TRBV21-1 is shown as a pseudogene. This CDR3 has 13 amino acids. CDR3: CASRRPNTGELFF. CDR3 in DNA: TGTGCCAGCCGCAGGCCGAACACCGGGGAGCTGTTTTTT.

This clone was detected only a few times. The chain couples TRBV5-4 to TRBJ1-2; a weak D match, TRBD1 (6 bases). CDR3 size: 15 residues. V dropped 2 bases and J dropped 10 bases, with 21 bases sitting between them. Germline values: CDR1 SGHNT, CDR2 YYREEE (reference sequence). The CDR3 reads CASSFNRGQGGDYTF. DNA for the CDR3: TGTGCCAGCAGCTTTAACCGGGGACAAGGAGGAGACTACACCTTC.

The chain employs TRBV7-9 and TRBJ1-5; TRBD1 aligns across 8 bases. Germline values: CDR1 SEHNR, CDR2 FQNEAQ (reference sequence). The CDR3 contains 17 residues. With V trimmed by 1 base and J by 2 bases, 7 bases remained unmatched. CDR3 sequence reads: CASSLGAGGKGNQPQHF. CDR3 in DNA: TGTGCCAGCAGCTTAGGGGCAGGGGGCAAGGGCAATCAGCCCCAGCATTTT. The variable domain in full, completed from reference TRBV7-9 and TRBJ1-5, reads DTGVSQNPRHKITKRGQNVTFRCDPISEHNRLYWYRQTLGQGPEFLTYFQNEAQLEKSRLLSDRFSAERPKGSFSTLEIQRTEQGDSAMYLCASSLGAGGKGNQPQHFGDGTRLSIL.

The chain carries TRBV12-5 and TRBJ1-5; 12 bases are a match to TRBD1. The germline gives CDR1 LGHNT, CDR2 FRNRAP. J was trimmed by 2 bases and V by 8 bases; bases with no gene match: 13. The CDR3 contains 18 residues. The CDR3 coding sequence is TGTGCTAGTCTTAATTCGGGACAGGGGGCGTTCGGCAATCAGCCCCAGCATTTT. This codes for CASLNSGQGAFGNQPQHF.

V is TRBV4-3 and J is TRBJ1-4; the D gene is possibly TRBD1 (5 bases). The V gene lost 0 bases and the J gene lost 6 bases, with 11 bases spanning the gap. Germline lookup yields CDR1 LGHNA and CDR2 YSLEER. This CDR3 comprises 15 residues. CDR3 nucleotide sequence: TGCGCCAGCAGCCAAGATAGGGAAGGGGATGAAAAACTGTTTTTT. Its translation: CASSQDREGDEKLFF.

The rearrangement joins TRBV6-5 to TRBJ2-7, with D possibly being TRBD1 (5 bases). CDR1 MNHEY and CDR2 SVGAGI come from the germline V gene. The V gene lost 4 bases and the J gene lost 5 bases, with 9 bases spanning the gap. The CDR3 consists of 12 residues. This CDR3 reads CASSSPGNEQYF. CDR3 coding DNA: TGTGCCAGCAGTTCGCCAGGGAACGAGCAGTACTTC.

This clone was observed a handful of times. The CDR3 reads CASSYLEKLFF. In DNA form, the CDR3 reads TGTGCCAGCAGTTACTTGGAAAAACTGTTTTTT. The V call is TRBV6-7, the J call TRBJ1-4; D is unclear. TRBV6-7 counts as an open reading frame of uncertain function. V was clipped by 1 base and J by 8 bases, with 2 bases between them. The CDR3 is 11 residues long.

This sequence joins TRBV11-1 and TRBJ2-3; either TRBD1 or TRBD2 may fit D (5 bases each). V was trimmed by 5 bases and J by 4 bases, leaving 13 bases between them. Germline CDR1 reads SGHAT; CDR2 reads FQDESV (reference sequence). The CDR3 covers 14 residues. The CDR3 sequence: CASSLGTRPDTQYF. The CDR3 DNA reads TGTGCCAGCAGCCTAGGGACGCGTCCAGATACGCAGTATTTT.